Listed here are 20 T cell receptor beta chains from one sample, sequenced in a study of OX40 agonist ivuxolimab in advanced cancers. The data were produced by immunoSEQ multiplex PCR, yet TCRdb's version contains in-frame clones alone and is incomplete. Of about 60,000 clones listed, around 93% are singletons. This sample comprised CD4+ or CD8+ T cells sorted from blood, obtained in a trial of the OX40 agonist ivuxolimab. The source is an adult with an advanced solid tumor such as melanoma, head and neck, liver or kidney cancer.

V usage is TRBV21-1 and J usage is TRBJ1-1. TRBV21-1 is a documented pseudogene. The length of the CDR3 is 14 residues. CDR3 sequence: CASSIGGGWTEAFF. CDR3 nucleotides: TGTGCCAGCAGCATCGGGGGCGGGTGGACTGAAGCTTTCTTT.

The rearrangement links TRBV18 to TRBJ1-1; 7 bases line up with TRBD1. This CDR3 has 15 amino acids. CDR1 and CDR2 (germline): KGHSH, LQKENI. The J segment lost 0 bases and the V segment lost 1 base, leaving 2 bases of the junction unmatched. The CDR3 region is CASSPLQGLNTEAFF. DNA of the CDR3: TGTGCCAGCTCACCACTACAGGGGCTGAACACTGAAGCTTTCTTT.

V is TRBV5-1 and J is TRBJ2-1, with a weak D call TRBD1 (6 bases). The germline CDR1 and CDR2 sequences are SGHRS and YFSETQ. This CDR3 has 14 residues. V lost 2 bases, J lost 7 bases, and 13 bases lay in between. This CDR3 reads CASSFPGAENEQFF. The CDR3, as DNA: TGCGCCAGCAGCTTCCCAGGGGCCGAAAATGAGCAGTTCTTC.

This rearrangement joins TRBV14 to TRBJ1-1; unclear D gene. Trimming pared 0 bases from V and 1 base from J, leaving 24 bases between. In germline, CDR1 is SGHDN, CDR2 FVKESK. The CDR3 is made up of 20 amino acids. The CDR3 spells CASSQEISPRVRRENTEAFF. The CDR3 DNA follows: TGTGCCAGCAGCCAAGAAATATCTCCGAGGGTTCGGCGGGAGAACACTGAAGCTTTCTTT.

This chain links TRBV19 with TRBJ2-5; D gene ambiguous. V gave up 5 bases and J gave up 4 bases, with 14 bases separating them. In germline, CDR1 is LNHDA, CDR2 SQIVND (reference sequence). This CDR3 contains 14 residues. CDR3 region: CASSWAGSGETQYF. The CDR3 DNA sequence: TGTGCCAGTAGTTGGGCAGGTTCGGGAGAGACCCAGTACTTC.

The rearrangement uses TRBV7-2 and TRBJ2-1; perhaps TRBD1 as D (5 bases). Trimming cost V 8 bases and J 1 base, with 6 bases left between them. This CDR3 is 12 amino acids long. Germline V gene data show CDR1 as SGHTA and CDR2 as FQGNSA. DNA for the CDR3: TGTGCCAGCCAGGGATCCTACAATGAGCAGTTCTTC. Translated, it gives CASQGSYNEQFF.

V is TRBV5-5 and J is TRBJ2-5; D is unclear. Trimming cost V 0 bases and J 4 bases, with 10 bases left between them. CDR1 and CDR2 from the germline V gene are SGHKS and YYEKEE (reference sequence). This CDR3 is 14 amino acids long. The CDR3 coding sequence is TGTGCCAGCAGCTTGGCCGAATTACTAGAGACCCAGTACTTC. As protein: CASSLAELLETQYF.

The chain employs TRBV4-2 and TRBJ1-2; 9 nucleotides agree with TRBD1. The J segment lost 4 bases and the V segment lost 0 bases, leaving 6 bases of the junction unmatched. The germline gives CDR1 LGHNA, CDR2 YNFKEQ. This CDR3 contains 16 residues. The CDR3 DNA reads TGTGCCAGCAGCCAAGACACCCGGGACAGGGTCTATGGCTACACCTTC. This sequence encodes CASSQDTRDRVYGYTF.

This rearrangement joins TRBV5-8 to TRBJ2-1; 7 positions match TRBD1. The CDR3 is 16 residues long. Losses at the gene ends were 9 bases for V and 2 bases for J; bases not matched to a gene: 14. In germline, CDR1 is SGHTS, CDR2 YDEGEE. CDR3 DNA sequence: TGTGCCATCACACTTCCGGGACAGAGGACCTACAATGAGCAGTTCTTC. This encodes CAITLPGQRTYNEQFF.

This clone was observed a single time. The chain joins TRBV19 to TRBJ1-2; no reliable D call. The ends were cut back, 6 bases at V and 6 bases at J, with 11 bases in the middle. Germline V gene data show CDR1 as LNHDA and CDR2 as SQIVND (reference sequence). This CDR3 is built from 12 residues. CDR3 region: CASSELLDGYTF. Here the CDR3 DNA reads TGTGCCAGTAGCGAACTTTTGGATGGCTACACCTTC. Full variable domain (rest looked up from reference TRBV19 and TRBJ1-2): DGGITQSPKYLFRKEGQNVTLSCEQNLNHDAMYWYRQDPGQGLRLIYYSQIVNDFQKGDIAEGYSVSREKKESFPLTVTSAQKNPTAFYLCASSELLDGYTFGSGTRLTVV.

This CDR3 is CASRDPRNEQYF. Written as DNA, the CDR3 is TGCGCCAGCCGGGACCCCCGAAACGAGCAGTACTTC. This chain uses TRBV10-2 with TRBJ2-7; D is tentatively TRBD1 or TRBD2 (5 bases each). CDR3 length equals 12 residues. Germline CDR1 reads WSHSY; CDR2 reads SAAADI. The ends were cut back, 8 bases at V and 5 bases at J, with 13 bases in the middle.

V is TRBV4-2 and J is TRBJ1-1; D possibly corresponds to TRBD1 (6 bases). CDR3 length: 19 residues. Trimming took 4 bases from V and 1 from J, leaving 25 bases between them. Germline assignment: CDR1 LGHNA and CDR2 YNFKEQ. CDR3 DNA: TGTGCCAGCAGCCTAGCCGAAAGCGGGGGGCTGGGAAGGAACACTGAAGCTTTCTTT. The encoded protein is CASSLAESGGLGRNTEAFF.

For the CDR3, the DNA is TGTGCCAGCAGCTTAGAGGGAATCCCACTCACAGATACGCAGTATTTT. Its protein is CASSLEGIPLTDTQYF. The rearrangement uses TRBV11-2 and TRBJ2-3; D is ambiguous. V lost 0 bases and J 2 bases, leaving 12 bases between the germline ends. The CDR3 has 16 residues. Germline values: CDR1 SGHAT, CDR2 FQNNGV.

V gene TRBV5-8 combines with J gene TRBJ2-3, with 7 bases matching TRBD2. The CDR3 totals 16 residues. The germline CDR1 and CDR2 sequences are SGHTS and YDEGEE. Trimming removed 0 bases from V and 4 bases from J; junction bases left unmatched: 8. The CDR3 nucleotides are TGTGCCAGCAGCTTGGAGAGCGGGGTTCGTGCAGATACGCAGTATTTT. This codes for CASSLESGVRADTQYF.

This chain connects TRBV6-5 to TRBJ1-4, with 7 bases aligning to TRBD1. This CDR3 is 13 amino acids long. In germline, CDR1 is MNHEY, CDR2 SVGAGI. The ends lost 5 bases at V and 5 bases at J; junction bases unmatched: 2. The CDR3 region is CASSRDRNEKLFF. CDR3 DNA: TGTGCCAGCAGTAGGGACAGAAATGAAAAACTGTTTTTT.

The rearrangement uses TRBV6-1 and TRBJ1-2; the D gene is possibly TRBD1 (5 bases). This CDR3 comprises 14 residues. Germline V gene sequence: CDR1 MNHNS, CDR2 SASEGT. The V and J ends lost 1 base and 6 bases respectively, with 12 bases between them. CDR3 bases: TGTGCCAGCAGTGAAGACGACGGGGCGGATGGCTACACCTTC. This encodes CASSEDDGADGYTF.

J is TRBJ2-1 and V is TRBV27; 10 bases line up with TRBD1. The junction had 7 bases not matched to a gene; V was cut back by 5 bases and J by 6 bases. The germline gives CDR1 MNHEY, CDR2 SMNVEV (reference sequence). This CDR3 region has 15 residues. The CDR3 is CASSTRDRGINEQFF. CDR3 DNA sequence: TGTGCCAGCAGTACCCGGGACAGGGGCATCAATGAGCAGTTCTTC.

V usage is TRBV29-1 and J usage is TRBJ1-1; D not certain. This CDR3 has 10 amino acids. Trimming removed 3 bases at V and 6 bases at J, with 5 bases between. Germline V gene sequence: CDR1 SQVTM, CDR2 ANQGSEA. The CDR3 DNA follows: TGCAGCGTTGATACATCTGAAGCTTTCTTT. Amino acids: CSVDTSEAFF.

V usage is TRBV6-1 and J usage is TRBJ1-4, with 7 bases identical to TRBD1. Germline lookup yields CDR1 MNHNS and CDR2 SASEGT. This CDR3 contains 15 residues. V gave up 7 bases and J gave up 6 bases; unmatched junction bases: 11. The CDR3 loop is CASTLAGGVDEKLFF. As DNA, the CDR3 is TGTGCCAGCACCTTAGCAGGGGGTGTGGATGAAAAACTGTTTTTT.

This chain uses TRBV5-1 with TRBJ2-5; 10 bases fit TRBD2. CDR1 is SGHRS, CDR2 YFSETQ, per germline. There are 15 residues in the CDR3. After removal of 0 bases from V and 5 bases from J, the junction contained 4 bases not matched to a gene. The CDR3 nucleotides read TGCGCCAGCAGCTTGGTGCTAGCGGGAGACGAGACCCAGTACTTC. It yields the protein CASSLVLAGDETQYF.